This is a list of T cell receptor beta chains from one sample in a study of blood T cell repertoires in COVID-19. Only in-frame clones appear in the TCRdb table, and some are missing; sequencing was by immunoSEQ multiplex PCR. In the table there are about 530,000 clones, around 90% of which are singletons. The sample taken for sequencing was peripheral blood. Receptor source: a woman aged 45 to 65 with COVID-19, enrolled during active disease. The CDR3 runs from the conserved cysteine through the conserved F or W. The D gene is left open where the match is weak. Clone size is not always given. Where it is, it says once, few, many or a class for expanded clones.

J gene,V gene,D gene,clone size,CDR3 DNA,CDR3 protein
TRBJ1-1,TRBV4-1,.,.,TGCGCCAGCAGCCAAGATCGGGCGGGTTCGAACACTGAAGCTTTCTTT,CASSQDRAGSNTEAFF
TRBJ1-3,TRBV30,TRBD1,.,TGTGCCTGGAGCACAGGGGACAGCTCTGCTTTT,CAWSTGDSSAF
TRBJ1-4,TRBV7-8,.,.,TGTGCCAGCAGCTTCCGACAGGATAATGAAAAACTGTTTTTT,CASSFRQDNEKLFF
TRBJ2-7,TRBV28,.,.,TGTGCCAGCGTCTCGGGGTACGAGCAGTACTTC,CASVSGYEQYF
TRBJ2-1,TRBV5-5,.,.,TGTGCCAGCAGCTTCGGGGGATACAATGAGCAGTTCTTC,CASSFGGYNEQFF
TRBJ1-4,TRBV6-1,TRBD1,.,TGTGCCAGCAGTGAGGGACAGGGGGGTGAAAAACTGTTTTTT,CASSEGQGGEKLFF
TRBJ2-1,TRBV5-1,.,.,TGCGCCAGCAGCCTATTAGTTCCTCAGGATGAGCAGTTCTTC,CASSLLVPQDEQFF
TRBJ1-2,TRBV6-1,.,.,TGTGCCAGCAGTGAAGTTAAGGACAGAGGGCTCGGCTACACCTTC,CASSEVKDRGLGYTF
TRBJ2-1,TRBV30,TRBD2,.,TGTGCCTGGAGTGTAGTCGGGGGGGCTGGGCAGTTCTTC,CAWSVVGGAGQFF
TRBJ1-1,TRBV2,TRBD1,.,TGTGCCAGCAACATGGGACAGACCACTGAAGCTTTCTTT,CASNMGQTTEAFF
TRBJ1-4,TRBV11-2,.,.,TGTGCCAGCAGCGATGTATCGGGAACTAATGAAAAACTGTTTTTT,CASSDVSGTNEKLFF
TRBJ1-2,TRBV3-1/TRBV3-2,.,.,TGTGCCAGCAGCCCCCGGGGGGAAAACTATGGCTACACCTTC,CASSPRGENYGYTF
TRBJ1-5,TRBV6-2/TRBV6-3,.,.,TGTGCCAGCAGTTACAGCAGGGCATTCAATCAGCCCCAGCATTTT,CASSYSRAFNQPQHF
TRBJ1-6,TRBV7-2,.,.,TGTGCCAGCAGCGAATTTGGCAGTTCACCCCTCCACTTT,CASSEFGSSPLHF
TRBJ1-2,TRBV5-4,.,.,TGTGCCAGCAGCTTGGTGGGCAGGGACTATGGCTACACCTTC,CASSLVGRDYGYTF
TRBJ1-2,TRBV4-1,.,.,TGCGCCAGCAGCCAAGTCGGACTTGTAGCGGACTATGGCTACACCTTC,CASSQVGLVADYGYTF
TRBJ1-5,TRBV27,.,.,TGTGCCAGCAGTTCGGCGGGCTCCATGCACCAGCCCCAGCATTTT,CASSSAGSMHQPQHF
TRBJ1-1,TRBV6-5,.,.,TGTGCCAGTAAGCCCTTAAGAAACACTGAAGCTTTCTTT,CASKPLRNTEAFF
TRBJ1-2,TRBV5-1,.,.,TGCGCCAGCAGCCCCGGGGGAAGAGAAGGCTACACCTTC,CASSPGGREGYTF
TRBJ1-2,TRBV6-5,TRBD1,.,TGTGCCAGCAGGGCCGGACAGGGGGTTTTCTATGGCTACACCTTC,CASRAGQGVFYGYTF
TRBJ2-7,TRBV30,.,.,TGTGCCTGGAAAGCGGATTCCTACGAGCAGTACTTC,CAWKADSYEQYF
TRBJ2-2,TRBV7-8,TRBD1,.,TGTGCCAGCAGCGTCGGACAGGGAAATGCCGGGGAGCTGTTTTTT,CASSVGQGNAGELFF
TRBJ1-2,TRBV5-6,TRBD1,few,TGTGCCAGCAGCTCCCAGACAGGGGGACCTAACTATGGCTACACCTTC,CASSSQTGGPNYGYTF
TRBJ1-5,TRBV6-6,.,.,TGTGCCAGCGTTAGGGGCGCAGGGTGGGTCAATCAGCCCCAGCATTTT,CASVRGAGWVNQPQHF
TRBJ1-1,TRBV18,.,once,TGTGCCAGCTCACGGGAGGACACTGAAGCTTTCTTT,CASSREDTEAFF
TRBJ1-1,TRBV19,.,.,TGTGCCAGTAGTCCCAATCCTATCCTGAACACTGAAGCTTTCTTT,CASSPNPILNTEAFF
TRBJ2-1,TRBV11-3,.,.,TGTGCCAGCAGCTTAGGACGGGGGGCTCACAATGAGCAGTTCTTC,CASSLGRGAHNEQFF
TRBJ1-3,TRBV5-6,TRBD1,.,TGTGCCAGCACCGGGGACAGCCTTTACTCTGGAAACACCATATATTTT,CASTGDSLYSGNTIYF
TRBJ1-2,TRBV10-3,TRBD1,.,TGTGCCATCAAAGGGACAGGGGACTCCTATGGCTACACCTTC,CAIKGTGDSYGYTF
TRBJ1-4,TRBV7-9,TRBD1,.,TGTGCCAGCAGCCCCTACAGGGGGTCGAATGAAAAACTGTTTTTT,CASSPYRGSNEKLFF
TRBJ2-7,TRBV7-8,.,.,TGTGCCAGCAGCTTAGGTCACATAAGCTCCTACGAGCAGTACTTC,CASSLGHISSYEQYF
TRBJ1-2,TRBV11-3,.,.,TGTGCCAGCAGCTTCGTGGGGGGAATCGGCTACACCTTC,CASSFVGGIGYTF
TRBJ2-7,TRBV5-1,.,.,TGCGCCAGCAGCGCCGGGAGCTCCTACGAGCAGTACTTC,CASSAGSSYEQYF
TRBJ1-2,TRBV19,TRBD1,once,TGTGCCAGTTCCCCCGCCCTGGACAGGGCGAGCTTTTATGGCTACACCTTC,CASSPALDRASFYGYTF
TRBJ2-7,TRBV7-2,TRBD1,.,TGTGCCAGCAGCTCGTACAGGGGGGTCTACGAGCAGTACTTC,CASSSYRGVYEQYF
TRBJ2-3,TRBV7-2,TRBD1,.,TGTGCCAGCAAACCGGGACAGGGGGTGGTTACAGATACGCAGTATTTT,CASKPGQGVVTDTQYF
TRBJ2-6,TRBV27,TRBD1,.,TGTGCCAGCAGTTCACAGGGGACCTTTGGGGCCAACGTCCTGACTTTC,CASSSQGTFGANVLTF
TRBJ2-7,TRBV3-1/TRBV3-2,.,once,TGTGCCAGCAGCCACGGCGACCGCGGGGTTATCGAGTACTTC,CASSHGDRGVIEYF
TRBJ2-7,TRBV5-1,TRBD1,.,TGCGCCAGCAGCGCCGGACAGGGGGCCTACGAGCAGTACTTC,CASSAGQGAYEQYF
TRBJ1-1,TRBV6-5,.,.,TGTGCCAGCAGTTATAAAACGTTTGGTTTAGACACTGAAGCTTTCTTT,CASSYKTFGLDTEAFF